These 8 T cell receptor beta chains share one sample of origin, sequenced in a study of cytomegalovirus exposure and HLA in healthy donors. A multiplex PCR was run with 60 Vbeta primers and 13 Jbeta primers. Sequenced by immunoSEQ multiplex PCR; TCRdb stores in-frame clones only, minus some. Among some 180,000 clones listed, around 87% were seen once. What was sequenced was PBMCs. The source is a boy aged 2 to 9 in good health and CMV-seronegative.

This chain links TRBV7-9 with TRBJ2-3; D ambiguous. Germline CDR1 and CDR2: SEHNR and FQNEAQ (reference sequence). The CDR3 is 13 residues long. V lost 5 bases to trimming and J lost 1 base, with 7 bases between them. This chain's CDR3 is CASSMAGTDTQYF. DNA for the CDR3: TGTGCCAGCAGCATGGCGGGCACAGATACGCAGTATTTT.

The chain links TRBV5-1 to TRBJ1-2, with 9 bases fitting TRBD1. Germline V gene data show CDR1 as SGHRS and CDR2 as YFSETQ. The CDR3 covers 15 residues. The V segment lost 4 bases and the J segment 2 bases; nucleotides outside the gene matches: 6. CDR3 DNA: TGCGCCAGCAGCATAGGGACAGGGCCAAACTATGGCTACACCTTC. Amino acid sequence: CASSIGTGPNYGYTF.

The rearrangement uses TRBV2 and TRBJ1-2; 7 bases fit TRBD1. Trimming took 7 bases from V and 5 from J; bases not matched to a gene: 10. The CDR3 is 14 amino acids. CDR1 and CDR2 from the germline V gene are SNHLY and FYNNEI. The CDR3 region has the DNA TGTGCCAGCACCGAGCCGGGACAGCTTTATGGCTACACCTTC. Translating gives CASTEPGQLYGYTF.

The gene calls are TRBV30 and TRBJ1-2; D not certain. CDR1 is GTSNPN and CDR2 is SVGIG in the germline V gene (reference sequence). CDR3 size: 14 residues. Trimming stripped 2 bases from V and 2 bases from J, with 12 bases between. The CDR3 sequence: CAWSQQSSNYGYTF. CDR3 bases: TGTGCCTGGAGTCAACAGAGTTCCAACTATGGCTACACCTTC.

The V call is TRBV11-2, the J call TRBJ2-6, with 7 bases fitting TRBD2. V shed 1 base, J shed 0 bases, and the junction held 9 bases outside the gene matches. Germline V CDR1 and CDR2: SGHAT, FQNNGV. This CDR3 has 19 residues. The CDR3 DNA reads TGTGCCAGCAGCTTAGTTGGAGCTAGCGGTGACTCTGGGGCCAACGTCCTGACTTTC. This encodes CASSLVGASGDSGANVLTF.

The chain carries TRBV4-1 and TRBJ1-2, with a tentative D call TRBD1 (5 bases). CDR3 size: 17 residues. Germline CDR1 reads MGHRA; CDR2 reads YSYEKL. Deletions cut 1 base from V and 8 bases from J, with 23 bases between. The DNA for the CDR3 is TGCGCCAGCAGCCAAGTGGGAAGGACACCCGGAAAAGGAGGCTACACCTTC. This translates into CASSQVGRTPGKGGYTF.

The chain recombines TRBV6-5 with TRBJ2-1; 7 nucleotides match TRBD2. The junction had 6 bases not matched to a gene; V was cut back by 4 bases and J by 0 bases. The length of the CDR3 is 16 residues. Germline values: CDR1 MNHEY, CDR2 SVGAGI. CDR3 bases: TGTGCCAGCAGTTTTTCCGGCGGGGGCTCCTACAATGAGCAGTTCTTC. As protein: CASSFSGGGSYNEQFF.

This chain links TRBV5-1 with TRBJ1-6; a weak D match, TRBD1 (6 bases). The germline V gene has CDR1 SGHRS and CDR2 YFSETQ. This CDR3 is built from 14 residues. V gave up 3 bases and J gave up 6 bases, with 10 bases separating them. The CDR3 protein is CASSSRGANSPLHF. Written as DNA, the CDR3 is TGCGCCAGCAGCTCGCGGGGGGCTAATTCACCCCTCCACTTT.